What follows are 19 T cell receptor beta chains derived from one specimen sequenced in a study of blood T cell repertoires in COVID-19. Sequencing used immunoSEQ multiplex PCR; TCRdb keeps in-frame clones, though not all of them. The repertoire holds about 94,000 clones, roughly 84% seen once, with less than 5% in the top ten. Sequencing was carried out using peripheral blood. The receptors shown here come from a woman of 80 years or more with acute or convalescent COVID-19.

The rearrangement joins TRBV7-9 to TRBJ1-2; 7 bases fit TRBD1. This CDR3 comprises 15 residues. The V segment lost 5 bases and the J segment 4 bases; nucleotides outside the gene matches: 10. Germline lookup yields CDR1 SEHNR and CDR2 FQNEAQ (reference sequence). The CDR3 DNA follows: TGTGCCAGCAGCATCGCGACAGGGCTGGGCTATGGCTACACCTTC. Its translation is CASSIATGLGYGYTF.

For the CDR3, the DNA is TGTGCCAGCAGCTTAGGTACTAGCGGGAGTGACGATGAGCAGTTCTTC. Its protein product is CASSLGTSGSDDEQFF. The chain employs TRBV11-3 and TRBJ2-1, with 11 bases fitting TRBD2. This CDR3 is built from 16 residues. The J segment lost 8 bases and the V segment lost 1 base, leaving 7 bases of the junction unmatched. Germline CDR1 reads SGHNT; CDR2 reads YENEEA.

CDR3 coding DNA: TGTGCCAGCAGCAAAGGGACAGGGGGTAACTCTGGGGCCAACGTCCTGACTTTC. This encodes CASSKGTGGNSGANVLTF. The J gene is TRBJ2-6, the V gene TRBV21-1; TRBD1, the table's D call, lacks a check against the DNA. TRBV21-1 is reported as a pseudogene. This CDR3 is 18 amino acids long.

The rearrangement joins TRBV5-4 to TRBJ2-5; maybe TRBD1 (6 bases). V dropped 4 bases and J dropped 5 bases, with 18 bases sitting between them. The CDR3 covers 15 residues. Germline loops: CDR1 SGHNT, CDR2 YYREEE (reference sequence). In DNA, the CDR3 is TGTGCCAGCAGCCCACCCCCCCCAGGGGAGGAGACCCAGTACTTC. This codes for CASSPPPPGEETQYF.

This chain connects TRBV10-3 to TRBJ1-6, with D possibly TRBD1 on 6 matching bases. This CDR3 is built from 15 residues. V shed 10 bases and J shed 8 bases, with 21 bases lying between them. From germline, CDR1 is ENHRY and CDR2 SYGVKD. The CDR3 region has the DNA TGTGCCACCCTACTCAATACAGGGAAGGATTCACCCCTCCACTTT. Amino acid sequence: CATLLNTGKDSPLHF.

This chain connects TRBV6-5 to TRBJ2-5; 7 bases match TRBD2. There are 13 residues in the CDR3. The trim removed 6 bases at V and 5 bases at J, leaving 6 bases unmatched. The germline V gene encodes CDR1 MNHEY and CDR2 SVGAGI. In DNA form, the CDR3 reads TGTGCCAGCAGCCGACTAGCACGGGAGACCCAGTACTTC. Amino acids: CASSRLARETQYF.

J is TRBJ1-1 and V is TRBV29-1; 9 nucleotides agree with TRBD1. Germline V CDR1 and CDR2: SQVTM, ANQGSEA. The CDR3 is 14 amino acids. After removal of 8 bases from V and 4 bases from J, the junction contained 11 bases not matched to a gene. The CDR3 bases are TGCAGCACTGAACAGGGGGCGGGCGGCACTGAAGCTTTCTTT. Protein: CSTEQGAGGTEAFF.

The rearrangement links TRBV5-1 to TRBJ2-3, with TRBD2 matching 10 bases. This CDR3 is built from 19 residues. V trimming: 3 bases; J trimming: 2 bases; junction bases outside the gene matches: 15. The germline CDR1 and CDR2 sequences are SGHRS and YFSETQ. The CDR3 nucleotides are TGCGCCAGCAGCTCGAACAAGCGGGAGGGCCAAGCCCCCACAGATACGCAGTATTTT. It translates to CASSSNKREGQAPTDTQYF.

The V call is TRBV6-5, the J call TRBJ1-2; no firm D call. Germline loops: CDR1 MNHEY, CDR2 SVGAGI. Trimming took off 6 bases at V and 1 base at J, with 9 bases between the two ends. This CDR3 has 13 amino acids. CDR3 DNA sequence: TGTGCCAGCAGATACCGGGGTAACTATGGCTACACCTTC. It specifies CASRYRGNYGYTF.

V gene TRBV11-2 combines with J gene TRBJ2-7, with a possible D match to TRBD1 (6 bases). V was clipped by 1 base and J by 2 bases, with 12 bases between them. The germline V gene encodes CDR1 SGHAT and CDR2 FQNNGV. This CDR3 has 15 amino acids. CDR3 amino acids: CASSLVGTHAYEQYF. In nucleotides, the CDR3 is TGTGCCAGCAGCTTAGTAGGGACACATGCCTACGAGCAGTACTTC.

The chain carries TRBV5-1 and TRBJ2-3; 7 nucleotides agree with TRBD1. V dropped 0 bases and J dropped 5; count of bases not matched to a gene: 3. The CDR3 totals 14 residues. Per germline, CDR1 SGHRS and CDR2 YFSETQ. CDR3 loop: CASSLERDRDTQYF. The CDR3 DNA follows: TGCGCCAGCAGCTTGGAGAGGGACAGAGATACGCAGTATTTT.

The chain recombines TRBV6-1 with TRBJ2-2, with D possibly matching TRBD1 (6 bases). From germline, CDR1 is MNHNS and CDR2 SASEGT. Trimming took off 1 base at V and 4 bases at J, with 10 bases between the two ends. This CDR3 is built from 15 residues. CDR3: CASSEGWGLTGELFF. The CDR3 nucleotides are TGTGCCAGCAGTGAAGGTTGGGGGCTCACCGGGGAGCTGTTTTTT.

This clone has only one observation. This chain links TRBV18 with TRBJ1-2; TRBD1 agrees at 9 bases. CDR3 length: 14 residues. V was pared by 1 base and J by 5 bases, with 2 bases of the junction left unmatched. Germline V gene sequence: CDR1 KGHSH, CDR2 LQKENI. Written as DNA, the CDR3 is TGTGCCAGCTCACCACTAGGACAGGGGTATGGCTACACCTTC. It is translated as CASSPLGQGYGYTF.

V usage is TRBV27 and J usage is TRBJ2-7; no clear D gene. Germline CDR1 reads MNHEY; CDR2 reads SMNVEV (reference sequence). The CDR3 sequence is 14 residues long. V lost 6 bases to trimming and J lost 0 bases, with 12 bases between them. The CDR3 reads CASRSLENSYEQYF. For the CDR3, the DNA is TGTGCCAGCAGATCCCTAGAGAACTCCTACGAGCAGTACTTC.

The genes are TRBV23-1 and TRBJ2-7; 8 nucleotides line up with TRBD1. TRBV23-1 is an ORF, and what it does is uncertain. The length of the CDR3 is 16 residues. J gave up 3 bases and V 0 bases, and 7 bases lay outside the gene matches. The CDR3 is CASSQSPGQDGYEQYF. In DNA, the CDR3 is TGCGCCAGCAGTCAATCCCCGGGACAGGATGGCTACGAGCAGTACTTC.

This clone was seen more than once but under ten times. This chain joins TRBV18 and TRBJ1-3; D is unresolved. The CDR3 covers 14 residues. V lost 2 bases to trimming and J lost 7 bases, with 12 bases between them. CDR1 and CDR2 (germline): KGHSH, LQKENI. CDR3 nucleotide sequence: TGTGCCAGCTCACCATCACAATCCGGGAACACCATATATTTT. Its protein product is CASSPSQSGNTIYF.

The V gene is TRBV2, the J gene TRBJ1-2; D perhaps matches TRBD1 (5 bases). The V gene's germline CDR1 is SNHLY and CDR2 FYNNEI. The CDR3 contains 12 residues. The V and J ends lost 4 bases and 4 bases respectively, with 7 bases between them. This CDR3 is CASSGQGYGYTF. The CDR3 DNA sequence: TGTGCCAGCAGTGGGCAGGGCTATGGCTACACCTTC.

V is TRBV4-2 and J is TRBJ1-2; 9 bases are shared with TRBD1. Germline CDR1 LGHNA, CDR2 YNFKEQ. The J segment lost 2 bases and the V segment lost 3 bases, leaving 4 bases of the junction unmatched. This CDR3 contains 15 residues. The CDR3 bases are TGTGCCAGCAGCCAGACAGGGGGGGGGAACTATGGCTACACCTTC. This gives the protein CASSQTGGGNYGYTF.

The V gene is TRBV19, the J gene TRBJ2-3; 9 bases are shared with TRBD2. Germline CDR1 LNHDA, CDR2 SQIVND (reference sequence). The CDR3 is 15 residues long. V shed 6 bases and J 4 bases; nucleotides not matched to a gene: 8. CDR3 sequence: CASRGASGTADTQYF. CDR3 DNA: TGTGCCAGTAGAGGGGCTAGCGGGACCGCAGATACGCAGTATTTT.